The sequence of this T cell receptor beta chain was determined in a study of T cell repertoires in cytomegalovirus infection. Whole-study context: CMV infection and matching HLA type were both indicated by public TCR beta signatures.

TCRdb re-called the reads with MiXCR, one entry per CDR3 protein. The top ten hold about 10% of the sample, which has hundreds of thousands of distinct CDR3 sequences, around 11% seen once. The CDR3 runs to 13 residues. Germline V gene data show CDR1 as SEHNR and CDR2 as FQNEAQ (reference sequence). The ends were cut back, 2 bases at V and 8 bases at J, with 12 bases in the middle. Study findings and constraints: Of the TCR beta families, the public ones yielded a cumulative frequency that identified carriers of CMV plus the relevant HLA. In two of eight donors, the top clonotype was HLA-C-restricted CMV-specific.

This clonotype was seen ten or more times. Its antigen remains unknown. This TCR came from a human donor in good health (CMV status not recorded). Some clones in this sample may be carry-over from other donors' samples. The sequenced sample consisted of PBMCs. This chain uses TRBV7-9 with TRBJ1-2, with D unresolved. CDR3 sequence reads: CASSLRTAVGYTF. The CDR3 DNA sequence: TGTGCCAGCAGCTTAAGGACGGCCGTAGGCTACACCTTC.